These 13 T cell receptor beta chains came from one sample sequenced in a study of beta chain features in type 1 diabetes. Study-wide results and limits: TCRB CDR3 length was moderately but significantly reduced in all four CD4+ subsets of Type 1 diabetes patients.

Expressed TCRB transcripts were sequenced, since all the RNA that had been isolated was reverse transcribed. The data were produced by immunoSEQ multiplex PCR, yet TCRdb's version contains in-frame clones alone and is incomplete. The sample includes over 100,000 clones, roughly 15% seen only once; the top ten take 2% to 3%. Their recognized antigens are unknown. Sequences were obtained from central memory CD4+ T cells from blood. The source of these receptors is a man aged 25 to 40 with type 1 diabetes.

This clone was seen a few times. The chain has TRBV5-4 and TRBJ2-4, with 7 bases aligning to TRBD1. Germline V gene sequence: CDR1 SGHNT, CDR2 YYREEE (reference sequence). Trimming cost V 4 bases and J 0 bases; bases outside gene matches: 10. CDR3 size: 17 residues. CDR3 amino acids: CASSRAGDSLAKNIQYF. The CDR3 DNA reads as TGTGCCAGCAGCCGCGCTGGGGACAGTCTAGCCAAAAACATTCAGTACTTC.

This sequence joins TRBV5-1 and TRBJ1-2, with TRBD1 matching 8 bases. This CDR3 is built from 13 residues. Germline V gene data show CDR1 as SGHRS and CDR2 as YFSETQ. Losses at the gene ends were 3 bases for V and 8 bases for J; bases not matched to a gene: 6. This chain's CDR3 is CASSSIQGEGYTF. The CDR3 coding sequence is TGCGCCAGCAGCTCAATACAGGGGGAAGGCTACACCTTC.

In this sample, this clone turned up a few times. The chain is built from TRBV27 and TRBJ1-4; D remains ambiguous. The CDR3 is 10 amino acids. Germline CDR1 MNHEY, CDR2 SMNVEV (reference sequence). V dropped 7 bases and J dropped 7 bases, with 4 bases sitting between them. As DNA, the CDR3 is TGTGCCAGCACCGGTGAAAAACTGTTTTTT. Translating it yields CASTGEKLFF. Looking up the rest from reference TRBV27 and TRBJ1-4 gives the full variable domain: EAQVTQNPRYLITVTGKKLTVTCSQNMNHEYMSWYRQDPGLGLRQIYYSMNVEVTDKGDVPEGYKVSRKEKRNFPLILESPSPNQTSLYFCASTGEKLFFGSGTQLSVL.

The J gene is TRBJ1-3, the V gene TRBV28; D call uncertain. CDR3 length: 12 residues. Per germline, CDR1 MDHEN and CDR2 SYDVKM. Trimming took 4 bases from V and 9 from J, leaving 10 bases between them. CDR3 coding DNA: TGTGCCAGCAGTTCCCTGAGAGGCACCATATATTTT. It codes for CASSSLRGTIYF. Combining the CDR3 with reference TRBV28 and TRBJ1-3 gives the whole variable domain DVKVTQSSRYLVKRTGEKVFLECVQDMDHENMFWYRQDPGLGLRLIYFSYDVKMKEKGDIPEGYSVSREKKERFSLILESASTNQTSMYLCASSSLRGTIYFGEGSWLTVV.

This chain joins TRBV7-9 and TRBJ1-2, with D hard to call. From germline, CDR1 is SEHNR and CDR2 FQNEAQ (reference sequence). The V end lost 11 bases, the J end lost 0 bases, and 7 bases lay between the germline ends. The CDR3 has 11 amino acids. DNA for the CDR3: TGTGCCGCAGCGGCTAACTATGGCTACACCTTC. As protein: CAAAANYGYTF.

The table lists this clone with a few counts. The rearrangement uses TRBV7-2 and TRBJ2-2; weak D call: TRBD2 (5 bases). V dropped 0 bases and J dropped 6 bases, with 8 bases sitting between them. Germline CDR1 is SGHTA and CDR2 is FQGNSA. There are 14 residues in the CDR3. The CDR3 reads CASSLAAGAGELFF. The CDR3 region has the DNA TGTGCCAGCAGCTTAGCGGCGGGTGCCGGGGAGCTGTTTTTT.

The chain joins TRBV7-9 to TRBJ2-1, with 8 bases identical to TRBD1. Germline trimming cut 5 bases from V and 9 bases from J; bases unmatched to any gene: 3. CDR3 size: 12 residues. Germline assignment: CDR1 SEHNR and CDR2 FQNEAQ (reference sequence). This CDR3 reads CASSQDRGEQFF. Here the CDR3 DNA reads TGTGCCAGCAGCCAAGACAGGGGTGAGCAGTTCTTC.

This clone was counted only a few times. CDR3 region: CASSPSQAQSGDTQYF. CDR3 sequence (DNA): TGTGCCAGCTCACCTTCGCAGGCACAGTCAGGAGATACGCAGTATTTT. This chain joins TRBV18 and TRBJ2-3; D not resolved. This CDR3 has 16 amino acids. Germline V gene lookup returns CDR1 KGHSH and CDR2 LQKENI. The ends were cut back, 3 bases at V and 5 bases at J, with 18 bases in the middle.

J is TRBJ2-7 and V is TRBV14, with D perhaps TRBD2 (5 bases). The germline gives CDR1 SGHDN, CDR2 FVKESK. V gave up 0 bases and J gave up 6 bases, with 18 bases separating them. The length of the CDR3 is 16 residues. CDR3 in amino acids: CASSQDPSLRVGEQYF. CDR3 DNA: TGTGCCAGCAGCCAAGACCCGTCCTTGCGGGTGGGCGAGCAGTACTTC.

The rearrangement uses TRBV2 and TRBJ2-3; the match to TRBD1 covers 12 bases. The germline CDR1 and CDR2 sequences are SNHLY and FYNNEI. J gave up 6 bases and V 6 bases, and 7 bases lay outside the gene matches. This CDR3 has 15 residues. The CDR3 sequence: CASRKGQGALDTQYF. CDR3 in DNA: TGTGCCAGCAGGAAGGGACAGGGGGCTTTGGATACGCAGTATTTT.

This clone was found a few times. The chain recombines TRBV7-2 with TRBJ2-4; 7 bases fit TRBD1. Germline CDR1 is SGHTA and CDR2 is FQGNSA. CDR3 size: 16 residues. J gave up 9 bases and V 5 bases, and 16 bases lay outside the gene matches. CDR3 in amino acids: CASSTPPGQDLGIQYF. CDR3 bases: TGTGCCAGCAGCACGCCCCCCGGACAGGACTTGGGCATTCAGTACTTC.

This clone was counted a few times. J is TRBJ2-1 and V is TRBV29-1; D call uncertain. The CDR3 totals 14 residues. Germline V gene sequence: CDR1 SQVTM, CDR2 ANQGSEA. The V and J ends lost 4 bases and 2 bases respectively, with 12 bases between them. The CDR3 sequence is CSVGPRNPYNEQFF. The DNA of the CDR3 is TGCAGCGTTGGACCCAGGAACCCCTACAATGAGCAGTTCTTC.

This clone was seen at least ten times. The CDR3 protein is CASSLVRGRDYEQYF. Written as DNA, the CDR3 is TGTGCCAGCAGCTTAGTAAGGGGGCGCGATTACGAGCAGTACTTC. J is TRBJ2-7 and V is TRBV11-2; TRBD1 matches at 7 bases. Germline CDR1 is SGHAT and CDR2 is FQNNGV. This CDR3 contains 15 residues. Trimming removed 1 base from V and 4 bases from J; junction bases left unmatched: 7.